The present TCR beta chain was sequenced within a study of shared clonotypes between healthy human individuals. Measured with immunoSEQ multiplex PCR; TCRdb has only the in-frame clones, and not every one. The sample has 2 million to 2.5 million clones, just under 95% seen once. Per germline, CDR1 SGHRS and CDR2 YFSETQ. Trimming removed 0 bases at V and 7 bases at J, with 14 bases between. CDR3 size: 15 residues. The V and J genes are TRBV5-1 and TRBJ1-5, with a tentative D call TRBD1 (5 bases). The sample was naive CD4+ T cells from PBMCs. As to subset: CD45RA+ positively selected. This sequence was found in a man between 18 and 29 years old in good health. Some clones in this sample may be carry-over from other donors' samples. DNA for the CDR3: TGCGCCAGCAGCTTGGTCGGGGCTCCGGGGCAGCCCCAGCATTTT. It is translated as CASSLVGAPGQPQHF.